This T cell receptor beta chain was sequenced in a study of T cell responses to AZD1222 COVID-19 vaccine. Study-level points and caveats: Only a handful of individuals given AZD1222 were seropositive at baseline. Spike-specific TCR breadth rose after two AZD1222 doses, and depth rose as well.

Produced via immunoSEQ multiplex PCR; TCRdb's table is partial and in-frame only. The table shows more than 150,000 clones, with approximately 90% occurring only once. Points on this clone: Its antigen is still unknown.

From germline, CDR1 is MNHEY and CDR2 SVGAGI. The V gene lost 4 bases and the J gene lost 7 bases, with 22 bases spanning the gap. The CDR3 contains 16 residues. The sequence came from an adult in good health. This material consisted of peripheral blood, taken on day 0 of AZD1222 vaccination. This chain links TRBV6-5 with TRBJ1-2; no reliable D call. The CDR3 loop reads CASSLSLGRWSGGYTF. DNA for the CDR3: TGTGCCAGCAGTTTATCCCTCGGACGGTGGAGCGGTGGCTACACCTTC.